The 21 T cell receptor beta chains listed next were all sequenced from one sample in a study of blood T cells in healthy people across ages. With a J-beta primer mix and a sample-barcoded 5' primer, a second PCR ran 7 to 11 cycles. MiXCR, run by TCRdb on the 5' RACE reads, gives a single entry per CDR3 protein. Of some 1.7 million distinct CDR3 sequences in the sample, approximately 30% were seen once. Sequenced material: blood. The receptors derive from a woman in her 30s in good health.

This chain connects TRBV29-1 to TRBJ2-1; D is perhaps TRBD2 (6 bases). This CDR3 is built from 11 residues. The V and J ends lost 7 bases and 8 bases respectively, with 12 bases between them. Looked up from germline, CDR1 is SQVTM and CDR2 is ANQGSEA. This CDR3 is CSGTSSHEQFF. CDR3 in DNA: TGCAGCGGTACTAGCTCTCATGAGCAGTTCTTC.

Only a few counts were recorded for this clonotype. The chain is built from TRBV12-3 or TRBV12-4 and TRBJ2-7, with D possibly called TRBD1 or TRBD2 (6 bases each). This CDR3 region has 16 residues. Trimming took off 6 bases at V and 6 bases at J, with 24 bases between the two ends. The CDR3 spells CASSPQGSAGWVEQYF. Here the CDR3 DNA reads TGTGCCAGCAGCCCCCAGGGGTCGGCGGGATGGGTCGAGCAGTACTTC.

The table lists this clonotype with many counts. The chain is built from TRBV6-5 and TRBJ2-7; D assignment may be TRBD1 or TRBD2 (5 bases each). CDR1 and CDR2 (germline): MNHEY, SVGAGI. The CDR3 has 15 amino acids. Deletions cut 0 bases from V and 0 bases from J, with 9 bases between. For the CDR3, the DNA is TGTGCCAGCAGTTACTCTGGGACCGCCTCCTACGAGCAGTACTTC. Translation: CASSYSGTASYEQYF.

The V call is TRBV28, the J call TRBJ2-7, with 8 bases fitting TRBD2. Unmatched junction bases numbered 9, after V lost 8 bases and J lost 3 bases. The CDR3 is made up of 14 amino acids. Germline CDR1 is MDHEN and CDR2 is SYDVKM. DNA for the CDR3: TGTGCCAGCCGGCTCGGTAGCGGGAACTACGAGCAGTACTTC. Amino acids: CASRLGSGNYEQYF.

This clonotype has more than one count but fewer than ten. Here the CDR3 reads CASSLTEASGTSISGVTQYF. Written as DNA, the CDR3 is TGTGCCAGCAGCTTAACGGAGGCTAGCGGAACTTCTATAAGCGGGGTAACCCAGTACTTC. The gene calls are TRBV7-3 and TRBJ2-5; 7 bases are a match to TRBD2. Germline lookup yields CDR1 SGHTA and CDR2 FQGTGA. The CDR3 runs to 20 residues. The V and J ends lost 0 bases and 8 bases, in that order; junction bases with no gene match: 24.

This clonotype was detected many times. The gene calls are TRBV6-5 and TRBJ2-7; D may be TRBD1 (5 bases). Trimming took off 5 bases at V and 0 bases at J, with 11 bases between the two ends. This CDR3 region has 14 residues. Germline V gene data show CDR1 as MNHEY and CDR2 as SVGAGI. CDR3 sequence reads: CASSVTDYSYEQYF. CDR3 bases: TGTGCCAGCAGTGTGACAGATTACTCCTACGAGCAGTACTTC.

Concerning this clonotype: This may be a read error, as it is one base from a much larger clone. V usage is TRBV10-2 and J usage is TRBJ2-1, with D possibly being TRBD1 or TRBD2 (6 bases each). CDR1 and CDR2 (germline): WSHSY, SAAADI. The CDR3 is 15 residues long. The CDR3 here is CASCESGGGENEQFF. The CDR3 DNA is TGCGCCAGCTGTGAGTCCGGGGGCGGAGAAAATGAGCAGTTCTTC.

Concerning this clonotype: The final CDR3 position lacks the conserved phenylalanine or tryptophan, pointing to a likely read error. V gene TRBV5-1 combines with J gene TRBJ2-1, with 7 bases matching TRBD2. CDR1 is SGHRS and CDR2 is YFSETQ in the germline V gene. This CDR3 comprises 16 residues. V shed 0 bases and J 1 base; nucleotides not matched to a gene: 4. CDR3 in amino acids: CASSLVSGSSYNEQFC. CDR3 coding DNA: TGCGCCAGCAGCTTGGTTAGCGGGTCTTCCTACAATGAGCAGTTCTGC.

This clonotype was found many times. V is TRBV3-1 and J is TRBJ2-4; D not resolved. Germline values: CDR1 LGHDT, CDR2 YNNKEL (reference sequence). CDR3 size: 11 residues. V dropped 1 base and J dropped 7 bases, with 2 bases sitting between them. The CDR3 protein is CASSQANIQYF. The CDR3 coding sequence is TGTGCCAGCAGCCAAGCTAACATTCAGTACTTC.

About this clonotype: A read error may produce the germline difference seen at one junction end. The V and J genes are TRBV4-3 and TRBJ2-7; 9 bases line up with TRBD2. The CDR3 covers 16 residues. Germline values: CDR1 LGHNA, CDR2 YSLEER. CDR3 sequence (DNA): TGCGCCATCAGCCAAGATCAGGCGGGAGGGCCGGGCGAGCAGTACTTC. Amino acids: CAISQDQAGGPGEQYF.

The chain combines TRBV12-3 or TRBV12-4 with TRBJ2-3, with D hard to call. This CDR3 comprises 14 residues. V was cut by 8 bases and J by 9 bases, with 21 bases left in between. The CDR3 sequence is CASRYGIRVETQYF. The CDR3 coding sequence is TGTGCCAGCCGGTACGGCATCCGGGTTGAGACGCAGTATTTT.

The J gene is TRBJ1-2, the V gene TRBV28, with D hard to call. With 5 bases removed from V and 5 bases from J, the gap between germline ends came to 15 bases. The CDR3 runs to 14 residues. CDR1 is MDHEN and CDR2 is SYDVKM in the germline V gene. The CDR3 loop is CASSTAPATYGYTF. For the CDR3, the DNA is TGTGCCAGCAGTACCGCCCCAGCTACGTATGGCTACACCTTC.

The V call is TRBV7-3, the J call TRBJ2-1; weak D call: TRBD1 (5 bases). Trimming left V 5 bases short and J 8 bases short, with 13 bases between. There are 13 residues in the CDR3. Per the germline V gene, CDR1 is SGHTA and CDR2 is FQGTGA. The CDR3 here is CASSLGALDEQFF. For the CDR3, the DNA is TGTGCCAGCAGCCTTGGGGCTTTGGATGAGCAGTTCTTC.

The V and J genes are TRBV5-1 and TRBJ2-7; TRBD2 matches 15 bases. CDR1 and CDR2 (germline): SGHRS, YFSETQ. After removal of 4 bases from V and 0 bases from J, the junction contained 5 bases not matched to a gene. The CDR3 length is 17 residues. CDR3 sequence reads: CASSTGLAGGDSYEQYF. CDR3 nucleotide sequence: TGCGCCAGCAGCACGGGACTAGCGGGGGGCGACTCCTACGAGCAGTACTTC.

V usage is TRBV5-1 and J usage is TRBJ2-1, with 8 bases aligning to TRBD2. Germline V gene data show CDR1 as SGHRS and CDR2 as YFSETQ. V lost 4 bases to trimming and J lost 7 bases; unmatched junction nucleotides: 13. CDR3 length: 16 residues. In DNA, the CDR3 is TGCGCCAGCAGCCCCCCTCGGCGGGAGGACGGGAATGAGCAGTTCTTC. It encodes CASSPPRREDGNEQFF.

The rearrangement links TRBV18 to TRBJ1-5, with unresolved D. Germline lookup yields CDR1 KGHSH and CDR2 LQKENI. This CDR3 is 14 amino acids long. Trimming stripped 1 base from V and 5 bases from J, with 9 bases between. The CDR3 sequence: CASSPQVSDQPQHF. CDR3 bases: TGTGCCAGCTCACCACAGGTATCGGATCAGCCCCAGCATTTT.

The V and J genes are TRBV7-9 and TRBJ1-4; no reliable D call. The V and J ends lost 7 bases and 3 bases respectively, with 12 bases between them. CDR3 length: 14 amino acids. Per germline, CDR1 SEHNR and CDR2 FQNEAQ (reference sequence). The CDR3, as DNA: TGTGCCAGCACCCTCCCTAACGCTAATGAAAAACTGTTTTTT. This translates into CASTLPNANEKLFF.

The chain recombines TRBV15 with TRBJ2-5; D is perhaps TRBD2 (6 bases). Between the trimmed V and J ends, which lost 4 bases and 2 bases, there was a span of 14 bases. The CDR3 is made up of 15 amino acids. CDR1 and CDR2 (germline): LNHNV, YYDKDF (reference sequence). This CDR3 reads CATSKPFGGQETQYF. The CDR3 bases are TGTGCCACCAGCAAACCCTTCGGGGGACAAGAGACCCAGTACTTC.

The chain couples TRBV12-3 or TRBV12-4 to TRBJ2-2; maybe TRBD2 (6 bases). Trimming stripped 11 bases from V and 5 bases from J, with 18 bases between. This CDR3 comprises 14 residues. The CDR3 DNA sequence: TGTGCCGCGGGGCGACAAGGGGCTACCGGGGAGCTGTTTTTT. Protein product: CAAGRQGATGELFF.

The rearrangement links TRBV9 to TRBJ2-1; D remains unclear. CDR3 length equals 13 residues. The germline V gene has CDR1 SGDLS and CDR2 YYNGEE. The germline V and J ends were trimmed by 4 bases and 7 bases, with 12 bases remaining between them. The CDR3 spells CASSPSGWNEQFF. Here the CDR3 DNA reads TGTGCCAGCAGCCCCTCCGGCTGGAATGAGCAGTTCTTC.

This clonotype has just a few counts. Its ends do not fully match the called genes, so a read error is possible. The chain combines TRBV7-9 with TRBJ2-1; a possible D gene is TRBD2 (6 bases). This CDR3 spans 16 amino acids. CDR1 SEHNR and CDR2 FQNEAQ come from the germline V gene (reference sequence). CDR3 coding DNA: TGTGCCAGCAGTTTAGCGCTCGGGAGCTCCTACAATGAGCAGTTCTTC. Protein product: CASSLALGSSYNEQFF.